These T cell receptor beta chains were read from a single sample in a study of blood T cell repertoires in COVID-19. Profiled with immunoSEQ multiplex PCR; TCRdb holds only in-frame clones, not every one. The profile covers over 45,000 clones, with around nine tenths appearing a single time and more than 8% taken by the ten largest. The sample taken for sequencing was peripheral blood. These receptor sequences come from a man aged 60 to 75 with active COVID-19. CDR3s include the opening cysteine and the closing phenylalanine or tryptophan. The D gene is left open where the match is weak. A row's size may be missing; if present it is once, few, many or a size class.

j_call | d_call | clone_size | v_call | cdr3_aa | cdr3_nt
TRBJ2-7 | TRBD2 | . | TRBV12-5 | CASGRTSGGTYEQYF | TGTGCTAGTGGCAGAACTAGCGGGGGGACCTACGAGCAGTACTTC
TRBJ2-7 | TRBD1 | . | TRBV14 | CASSQLGTGASYEQYF | TGTGCCAGCAGCCAACTAGGGACAGGGGCTTCCTACGAGCAGTACTTC
TRBJ2-1 | . | . | TRBV7-3 | CASSSISVDEQFF | TGTGCCAGCAGCTCAATTAGCGTTGATGAGCAGTTCTTC
TRBJ1-2 | . | once | TRBV6-5 | CASRPQGVTGGYTF | TGTGCCAGCAGGCCTCAAGGAGTTACGGGAGGCTACACCTTC
TRBJ1-3 | . | few | TRBV6-6 | CASSYIGAGNTIYF | TGTGCCAGCAGTTACATCGGGGCTGGAAACACCATATATTTT
TRBJ1-6 | . | few | TRBV19 | CASTAGAGGYNSPLHF | TGTGCCAGTACGGCCGGGGCGGGAGGATATAATTCACCCCTCCACTTT
TRBJ1-1 | . | . | TRBV9 | CASSVASGTEAFF | TGTGCCAGCAGCGTAGCTTCGGGTACTGAAGCTTTCTTT
TRBJ1-1 | . | . | TRBV13 | CASSLEGNPNTEAFF | TGTGCCAGCAGCTTAGAGGGGAATCCGAACACTGAAGCTTTCTTT
TRBJ2-5 | TRBD2 | few | TRBV4-1 | CASSHLAGTQETQYF | TGCGCCAGCAGCCACCTAGCGGGCACACAAGAGACCCAGTACTTC
TRBJ2-4 | . | . | TRBV27 | CASAYDSLNIQYF | TGTGCCAGCGCTTACGACAGTTTAAACATTCAGTACTTC
TRBJ1-1 | . | once | TRBV7-9 | CASSLQGPEEAFF | TGTGCCAGCAGCTTACAGGGCCCGGAGGAAGCTTTCTTT
TRBJ1-4 | . | . | TRBV19 | CASSISVNEKLFF | TGTGCCAGTAGTATTAGTGTCAATGAAAAACTGTTTTTT
TRBJ2-1 | . | . | TRBV7-3 | CASSGGGESSYNEQFF | TGTGCCAGCAGCGGGGGCGGCGAAAGCTCCTACAATGAGCAGTTCTTC
TRBJ1-1 | . | . | TRBV18 | CASSPNRAEAFF | TGTGCCAGCTCACCGAACCGCGCTGAAGCTTTCTTT
TRBJ1-1 | . | . | TRBV14 | CASSQDPGKGIMNTEAFF | TGTGCCAGCAGCCAAGATCCGGGAAAGGGAATTATGAATACTGAAGCTTTCTTT
TRBJ1-2 | TRBD1 | . | TRBV19 | CASSAVTGSYGYTF | TGTGCCAGTAGTGCAGTGACAGGGTCCTATGGCTACACCTTC
TRBJ2-3 | . | . | TRBV7-6 | CASSLRAERITDTQYF | TGTGCCAGCAGCTTAAGAGCGGAGCGGATCACAGATACGCAGTATTTT
TRBJ2-1 | . | few | TRBV11-3 | CASSPSGTVRNNEQFF | TGTGCCAGCAGCCCCTCAGGCACCGTACGGAACAATGAGCAGTTCTTC
TRBJ2-1 | TRBD2 | . | TRBV6-5 | CASTGLDRNEQFF | TGTGCCAGCACGGGACTAGATAGGAATGAGCAGTTCTTC
TRBJ1-2 | . | . | TRBV27 | CASSLSNSYGYTF | TGTGCCAGCAGTTTATCGAACAGCTATGGCTACACCTTC
TRBJ2-2 | . | . | TRBV5-1 | CATYRAGELFF | TGCGCCACCTACAGAGCCGGGGAGCTGTTTTTT
TRBJ2-2 | TRBD1 | once | TRBV2 | CASSADRGQNTGELFF | TGTGCCAGCAGTGCGGACAGGGGCCAAAACACCGGGGAGCTGTTTTTT
TRBJ2-2 | TRBD2 | . | TRBV7-3 | CASSSTTSGLPGELFF | TGTGCCAGCAGCTCGACGACTAGCGGTTTGCCCGGGGAGCTGTTTTTT
TRBJ2-5 | TRBD1 | . | TRBV11-2 | CASSLGTGAWETQYF | TGTGCCAGCAGCTTAGGGACAGGGGCGTGGGAGACCCAGTACTTC
TRBJ2-7 | TRBD2 | . | TRBV10-3 | CAISGGGRAFEQYF | TGTGCCATCAGTGGGGGCGGGAGGGCCTTTGAGCAGTACTTC
TRBJ2-7 | . | . | TRBV7-9 | CASSSGTSTSYEQYF | TGTGCCAGCAGCTCCGGGACATCCACCTCCTACGAGCAGTACTTC
TRBJ2-3 | . | once | TRBV12-1 | CASSPSSGRLDTQYF | TGTGCCAGCAGCCCTTCTAGCGGGAGATTGGATACGCAGTATTTT
TRBJ2-5 | . | . | TRBV24-1 | CATSSSRQETQYF | TGTGCCACCAGTTCGTCCAGACAAGAGACCCAGTACTTC